The 16 T cell receptor beta chains listed next were all sequenced from one sample in a study of cytomegalovirus exposure and HLA in healthy donors. The PCR used 60 Vbeta and 13 Jbeta primers. This table comes from immunoSEQ multiplex PCR, and its TCRdb copy is limited to in-frame clones, with some not included. The sample has under 200,000 clones; 75% to 85% are singletons. The sequencing input was PBMCs. These receptors came from a girl aged 2-15 years in good health and CMV-seropositive.

V is TRBV5-6 and J is TRBJ2-5; 9 bases map to TRBD2. The CDR3 has 14 residues. Trimming removed 4 bases from V and 3 bases from J; junction bases left unmatched: 4. Germline V gene data show CDR1 as SGHDT and CDR2 as YYEEEE. The chain's CDR3 is CASSARLAEETQYF. The CDR3 DNA is TGTGCCAGCAGCGCCCGACTAGCGGAAGAGACCCAGTACTTC.

This chain links TRBV19 with TRBJ2-3; D might be TRBD2 (7 bases). Germline V gene data show CDR1 as LNHDA and CDR2 as SQIVND (reference sequence). The CDR3 has 17 amino acids. Trimming left V 5 bases short and J 1 base short, with 19 bases between. The CDR3 reads CASSGRGPCCGTDTQYF. CDR3 nucleotides: TGTGCCAGTAGTGGGCGGGGGCCATGTTGTGGCACAGATACGCAGTATTTT.

This clone was found once. The genes are TRBV9 and TRBJ2-2; perhaps TRBD2 as D (6 bases). The germline V gene has CDR1 SGDLS and CDR2 YYNGEE. The CDR3 extends over 17 amino acids. V gave up 4 bases and J gave up 2 bases, with 18 bases separating them. The CDR3 sequence: CASSPPPLATNTGELFF. The CDR3 DNA follows: TGTGCCAGCAGCCCCCCCCCGCTAGCGACCAACACCGGGGAGCTGTTTTTT. Based on the CDR3 plus reference TRBV9 and TRBJ2-2, the full variable domain is DSGVTQTPKHLITATGQRVTLRCSPRSGDLSVYWYQQSLDQGLQFLIQYYNGEERAKGNILERFSAQQFPDLHSELNLSSLELGDSALYFCASSPPPLATNTGELFFGEGSRLTVL.

This chain links TRBV7-2 with TRBJ2-7; D is perhaps TRBD2 (5 bases). V dropped 5 bases and J dropped 0 bases, with 14 bases sitting between them. Looked up from germline, CDR1 is SGHTA and CDR2 is FQGNSA. The CDR3 contains 15 residues. The CDR3 DNA is TGTGCCAGCAGCGAGTCCTCGAGGGACTCCTACGAGCAGTACTTC. It specifies CASSESSRDSYEQYF.

The chain couples TRBV5-4 to TRBJ2-1; weak D call: TRBD1 (6 bases). CDR3 size: 16 residues. Germline values: CDR1 SGHNT, CDR2 YYREEE (reference sequence). Deletions cut 3 bases from V and 0 bases from J, with 13 bases between. The CDR3 spells CASSSRTDSSYNEQFF. The CDR3 DNA sequence: TGTGCCAGCAGCTCGCGGACAGACTCCTCCTACAATGAGCAGTTCTTC.

The genes are TRBV14 and TRBJ2-1, with TRBD2 as a possible D gene (7 bases). The germline V gene has CDR1 SGHDN and CDR2 FVKESK. Trimming shortened V by 2 bases and J by 10 bases, and 15 bases separated the two germline ends. This CDR3 has 14 residues. The CDR3 sequence is CASSQLWAGAEQFF. CDR3 DNA: TGTGCCAGCAGCCAACTGTGGGCGGGGGCGGAGCAGTTCTTC.

This chain joins TRBV6-5 and TRBJ2-3; D is unresolved. Trimming took 6 bases from V and 4 from J, leaving 8 bases between them. The CDR3 sequence is 12 residues long. Germline CDR1 reads MNHEY; CDR2 reads SVGAGI. The CDR3 region is CASRSGADTQYF. Here the CDR3 DNA reads TGTGCCAGCAGGTCGGGTGCAGATACGCAGTATTTT.

This sequence joins TRBV7-9 and TRBJ2-1, with TRBD2 matching 9 bases. Trimming took 2 bases from V and 2 from J; bases not matched to a gene: 7. Germline CDR1 is SEHNR and CDR2 is FQNEAQ (reference sequence). The CDR3 loop spans 17 amino acids. The CDR3 DNA sequence: TGTGCCAGCAGCTTACCGGATAGCGGGAGCCCCTACAATGAGCAGTTCTTC. Protein sequence: CASSLPDSGSPYNEQFF.

The V gene is TRBV5-1, the J gene TRBJ2-7, with 9 nucleotides matching TRBD1. V was pared by 5 bases and J by 4 bases, with 7 bases of the junction left unmatched. The CDR3 is 14 amino acids. Germline V gene lookup returns CDR1 SGHRS and CDR2 YFSETQ. The CDR3 sequence is CASSSTGGPYEQYF. The CDR3 region has the DNA TGCGCCAGCAGTTCTACAGGGGGCCCGTACGAGCAGTACTTC. Full variable domain (missing parts from reference TRBV5-1 and TRBJ2-7): KAGVTQTPRYLIKTRGQQVTLSCSPISGHRSVSWYQQTPGQGLQFLFEYFSETQRNKGNFPGRFSGRQFSNSRSEMNVSTLELGDSALYLCASSSTGGPYEQYFGPGTRLTVT.

The CDR3 here is CASNKGSSYEQYF. As DNA, the CDR3 is TGTGCCAGCAATAAAGGGAGCTCCTACGAGCAGTACTTC. The J gene is TRBJ2-7, the V gene TRBV2, with D perhaps matching TRBD2 (5 bases). Germline V gene data show CDR1 as SNHLY and CDR2 as FYNNEI. CDR3 size: 13 residues. V lost 7 bases and J 0 bases, leaving 10 bases between the germline ends. The complete variable domain, with remaining parts taken from reference TRBV2 and TRBJ2-7, reads EPEVTQTPSHQVTQMGQEVILRCVPISNHLYFYWYRQILGQKVEFLVSFYNNEISEKSEIFDDQFSVERPDGSNFTLKIRSTKLEDSAMYFCASNKGSSYEQYFGPGTRLTVT.

CDR3 residues: CAWSFGGSYNEQFF. CDR3 bases: TGTGCCTGGAGTTTCGGGGGCTCCTACAATGAGCAGTTCTTC. The chain carries TRBV30 and TRBJ2-1, with a possible D match to TRBD2 (6 bases). V shed 2 bases and J shed 0 bases, with 8 bases lying between them. Germline V CDR1 and CDR2: GTSNPN, SVGIG (reference sequence). CDR3 length: 14 amino acids.

This clone has a handful of counts. J is TRBJ2-3 and V is TRBV6-4, with TRBD2 identical over 7 bases. Trimming took 3 bases from V and 2 from J; bases not matched to a gene: 5. CDR1 and CDR2 (germline): MRHNA, SNTAGT. This CDR3 region has 15 residues. The DNA for the CDR3 is TGTGCCAGCAGTGAGGCTAGCGGTCCCACAGATACGCAGTATTTT. It specifies CASSEASGPTDTQYF.

This clone has a single count. This chain uses TRBV7-9 with TRBJ2-7, with TRBD1 as a possible D gene (6 bases). Looked up from germline, CDR1 is SEHNR and CDR2 is FQNEAQ (reference sequence). V was cut by 5 bases and J by 1 base, with 12 bases left in between. The CDR3 is 14 residues long. The CDR3 DNA reads TGTGCCAGCAGCCAGGACAGTGCTTCCTACGAGCAGTACTTC. This codes for CASSQDSASYEQYF.

The chain has TRBV4-2 and TRBJ1-4; D gene uncertain. This CDR3 region has 13 residues. CDR1 is LGHNA and CDR2 is YNFKEQ in the germline V gene. Trimming removed 1 base from V and 6 bases from J, with 6 bases in between. CDR3 sequence reads: CASSQVTDEKLFF. The CDR3 DNA reads TGTGCCAGCAGCCAAGTTACGGATGAAAAACTGTTTTTT.

This clone was seen once. V usage is TRBV30 and J usage is TRBJ2-1; 8 bases are shared with TRBD2. The V gene end was trimmed by 0 bases and the J gene end by 3 bases; junction bases not matched to a gene: 7. The germline CDR1 and CDR2 sequences are GTSNPN and SVGIG (reference sequence). The CDR3 is 16 amino acids. CDR3 in DNA: TGTGCCTGGAGTGTGAAGGGACTAGTCTTCTACAATGAGCAGTTCTTC. The encoded protein is CAWSVKGLVFYNEQFF.

V is TRBV30 and J is TRBJ2-1; TRBD2 matches 7 bases. With 0 bases clipped from V and 10 bases from J, the junction kept 6 bases outside the gene matches. The CDR3 covers 13 residues. CDR1 is GTSNPN, CDR2 SVGIG, per germline (reference sequence). The CDR3: CAWSVGGAGEQFF. The DNA for the CDR3 is TGTGCCTGGAGTGTAGGAGGAGCGGGGGAGCAGTTCTTC.